A single sample gave rise to the 18 T cell receptor beta chains below, sequenced in a study of T cell responses to AZD1222 COVID-19 vaccine. Repertoires were generated with immunoSEQ multiplex PCR, while TCRdb's copy carries only in-frame clones and drops some. The table shows over 150,000 clones, with around 90% occurring only once. The material sequenced was peripheral blood, taken on day 0 of MenACWY control vaccination. These receptors were collected from an adult in good health.

This rearrangement joins TRBV3-1 (or the pseudogene TRBV3-2) to TRBJ1-1; D is ambiguous. Per the germline V gene, CDR1 is LGHDT and CDR2 is YNNKEL (reference sequence). This CDR3 is built from 14 residues. V lost 1 base to trimming and J lost 2 bases, with 8 bases between them. The CDR3 region has the DNA TGTGCCAGCAGCCAAGGCTATGTAAACACTGAAGCTTTCTTT. It codes for CASSQGYVNTEAFF.

The chain joins TRBV7-6 to TRBJ1-1, with a weak D call TRBD1 (5 bases). Germline CDR1 is SGHVS and CDR2 is FNYEAQ. V was cut by 3 bases and J by 4 bases, with 6 bases left in between. CDR3 size: 12 residues. The CDR3 bases are TGTGCCAGCAGCTTCCAGGGCACTGAAGCTTTCTTT. As protein: CASSFQGTEAFF.

The rearrangement links TRBV27 to TRBJ2-1, with 9 bases aligning to TRBD2. With 2 bases clipped from V and 3 bases from J, the junction kept 8 bases outside the gene matches. The V gene's germline CDR1 is MNHEY and CDR2 SMNVEV (reference sequence). This CDR3 spans 17 amino acids. CDR3 DNA sequence: TGTGCCAGCAGTTTACGAGGTGGCGGGAGGGGCTACAATGAGCAGTTCTTC. It codes for CASSLRGGGRGYNEQFF.

The chain uses TRBV28 and TRBJ2-1; TRBD1 matches at 9 bases. The ends lost 4 bases at V and 4 bases at J; junction bases unmatched: 8. The germline CDR1 and CDR2 sequences are MDHEN and SYDVKM. The CDR3 is 16 amino acids. In nucleotides, the CDR3 is TGTGCCAGCAGTTCTAACAACAGGGGGCGTTACAATGAGCAGTTCTTC. Amino acids: CASSSNNRGRYNEQFF.

The chain joins TRBV11-3 to TRBJ1-3, with unresolved D. Deletions cut 3 bases from V and 0 bases from J, with 6 bases between. The CDR3 spans 14 residues. Germline-derived CDR1 and CDR2 are SGHNT and YENEEA. The CDR3 region is CASSFRDSGNTIYF. The CDR3 coding sequence is TGTGCCAGCAGCTTTCGGGACTCTGGAAACACCATATATTTT.

About this clone itself: Other DNA sequences in the same sample also yield this CDR3. The chain combines TRBV20-1 with TRBJ1-1; maybe TRBD1 (5 bases). Trimming stripped 3 bases from V and 3 bases from J, with 5 bases between. Per germline, CDR1 DFQATT and CDR2 SNEGSKA (reference sequence). The CDR3 is 11 residues long. CDR3 residues: CSARGDTEAFF. CDR3 bases: TGCAGTGCTAGGGGGGACACTGAAGCTTTCTTT.

The rearrangement uses TRBV5-1 and TRBJ2-5, with 9 bases matching TRBD2. V was clipped by 0 bases and J by 6 bases; unmatched bases: 6. This CDR3 comprises 15 residues. Per germline, CDR1 SGHRS and CDR2 YFSETQ. The DNA of the CDR3 is TGCGCCAGCAGCTTGGAGACTAGCGGCGACCAGACCCAGTACTTC. It is translated as CASSLETSGDQTQYF.

The V and J genes are TRBV6-2 or TRBV6-3 and TRBJ2-7; 8 bases fit TRBD2. Trimming at V came to 4 bases and at J to 3 bases, leaving 11 bases not matched to a gene. Germline loops: CDR1 MNHEY, CDR2 SVGEGT. The CDR3 is made up of 16 amino acids. CDR3 bases: TGTGCCAGCAGTTTGGCGGGAGGAAATTACCGCTACGAGCAGTACTTC. Protein sequence: CASSLAGGNYRYEQYF.

This clone was found once. The chain recombines TRBV6-2 or TRBV6-3 with TRBJ2-1; D is uncertain. This CDR3 is 14 amino acids long. CDR1 and CDR2 (germline): MNHEY, SVGEGT. V lost 0 bases, J lost 7 bases, and 10 bases lay in between. The DNA of the CDR3 is TGTGCCAGCAGTTACTCGTGGGATCTGAATGAGCAGTTCTTC. Its translation is CASSYSWDLNEQFF.

CDR3: CASSILAGGPLNEQYF. CDR3 DNA: TGTGCCAGTAGCATACTAGCGGGAGGGCCTCTTAACGAGCAGTACTTC. V usage is TRBV19 and J usage is TRBJ2-7; 13 bases match TRBD2. There are 16 residues in the CDR3. With V trimmed by 6 bases and J by 5 bases, 10 bases remained unmatched. Germline-derived CDR1 and CDR2 are LNHDA and SQIVND (reference sequence).

The V call is TRBV19, the J call TRBJ1-2; D gene unclear. V lost 4 bases and J lost 1, with 13 bases in between. The CDR3 runs 15 residues. The V gene's germline CDR1 is LNHDA and CDR2 SQIVND (reference sequence). CDR3 sequence (DNA): TGTGCCAGTAGTAAAGGCGGACTCGATAACTATGGCTACACCTTC. This sequence encodes CASSKGGLDNYGYTF.

This chain connects TRBV10-2 to TRBJ2-2; 9 positions agree with TRBD1. Germline loops: CDR1 WSHSY, CDR2 SAAADI. The CDR3 totals 16 residues. V dropped 11 bases and J dropped 4; count of bases not matched to a gene: 14. This CDR3 reads CASQQFGQGITGELFF. CDR3 coding DNA: TGCGCCTCACAGCAGTTCGGACAGGGGATCACCGGGGAGCTGTTTTTT.

The chain joins TRBV4-1 to TRBJ1-2; D ambiguous. This CDR3 is 13 amino acids long. Germline V gene data show CDR1 as MGHRA and CDR2 as YSYEKL. Trimming removed 0 bases from V and 8 bases from J, with 10 bases in between. The CDR3 sequence is CASSQDEGLGYTF. The CDR3 region has the DNA TGCGCCAGCAGCCAAGATGAAGGTCTGGGCTACACCTTC.

The DNA for the CDR3 is TGCAGCGTTCGTTCCGTTGGTGGGGCCAACGTCCTGACTTTC. This codes for CSVRSVGGANVLTF. This sequence joins TRBV29-1 and TRBJ2-6; D is uncertain. This CDR3 comprises 14 residues. Trimming cost V 5 bases and J 3 bases, with 11 bases left between them. The germline gives CDR1 SQVTM, CDR2 ANQGSEA.

The rearrangement joins TRBV30 to TRBJ1-2, with D perhaps TRBD1 (6 bases). The germline gives CDR1 GTSNPN, CDR2 SVGIG (reference sequence). This CDR3 is built from 15 residues. V was clipped by 0 bases and J by 2 bases, with 13 bases between them. CDR3 sequence reads: CAWSVRGGRNYGYTF. The DNA of the CDR3 is TGTGCCTGGAGTGTACGGGGGGGGCGGAACTATGGCTACACCTTC. The variable domain in full, completed from reference TRBV30 and TRBJ1-2, reads SQTIHQWPATLVQPVGSPLSLECTVEGTSNPNLYWYRQAAGRGLQLLFYSVGIGQISSEVPQNLSASRPQDRQFILSSKKLLLSDSGFYLCAWSVRGGRNYGYTFGSGTRLTVV.

The chain links TRBV11-3 to TRBJ2-2; D is unclear. In germline, CDR1 is SGHNT, CDR2 YENEEA. The V and J ends lost 1 base and 6 bases respectively, with 6 bases between them. The CDR3 has 13 amino acids. The CDR3 is CASSLVGPGELFF. As DNA, the CDR3 is TGTGCCAGCAGCTTAGTAGGGCCCGGGGAGCTGTTTTTT.

The V call is TRBV7-2, the J call TRBJ2-7; TRBD1 aligns across 8 bases. The CDR3 is 15 residues long. The J segment lost 7 bases and the V segment lost 1 base, leaving 9 bases of the junction unmatched. From germline, CDR1 is SGHTA and CDR2 FQGNSA. CDR3 sequence reads: CASSLVGQGIREQYF. The DNA for the CDR3 is TGTGCCAGCAGCTTAGTAGGACAGGGTATTCGGGAGCAGTACTTC.

The chain is built from TRBV11-3 and TRBJ2-3, with TRBD1 matching 9 bases. V lost 3 bases and J lost 10; bases outside the gene matches: 14. The CDR3 has 16 residues. Germline V gives CDR1 SGHNT, CDR2 YENEEA. CDR3 bases: TGTGCCAGCAGCTTCCGGGACAGGGCCCTCCCGGGGGCGCAGTATTTT. Amino acid sequence: CASSFRDRALPGAQYF.